Sequencing of this T cell receptor beta chain was carried out in a study of blood T cells in healthy people across ages. The use of a sample-barcoded 5' primer and a J-beta primer mix characterized a second PCR of 7 to 11 cycles. TCRdb called the 5' RACE reads again in MiXCR, with one record for every CDR3 protein. This table holds some 760,000 distinct CDR3 sequences, approximately 25% found once. The table lists this clonotype with a few counts. In germline, CDR1 is MNHEY, CDR2 SVGAGI. The CDR3 covers 12 residues. V was clipped by 7 bases and J by 12 bases, with 19 bases between them. The same data also went into a second study, on T cells of mothers and their children.

The chain combines TRBV6-5 with TRBJ2-7; D may match TRBD1 or TRBD2 (6 bases each). This clonotype was sampled from a boy between 10 and 17 years old in good health. Material: blood. CDR3 region: CASTDMGGAAYF. The CDR3 coding sequence is TGTGCCAGCACTGACATGGGGGGCGCCGCGTACTTC.